This T cell receptor (beta chain) emerged from a study of T cell clones after liver transplantation. In the case of this clone: Its antigen is still unknown.

The germline V gene encodes CDR1 LNHDA and CDR2 SQIVND (reference sequence). The ends were cut back, 6 bases at V and 0 bases at J, with 12 bases in the middle. The CDR3 spans 15 residues. Data came from immunoSEQ multiplex PCR; TCRdb stores just in-frame clones and leaves some out. The table records some 70,000 clones, 90% of them present only once. General study findings and limits: A larger donor-reactive than third-party decline suggested partial antigen-specific deletion.

This sequence was found in a human donor who received a liver transplant. The source was CD4+ T cells from blood, collected before liver transplant. The chain couples TRBV19 to TRBJ1-5; D perhaps matches TRBD1 (5 bases). CDR3 DNA sequence: TGTGCCAGTAGAAAGGGACGGGATAGCAATCAGCCCCAGCATTTT. This encodes CASRKGRDSNQPQHF.